Detailed here is one TCR beta chain. Germline V gene data show CDR1 as SGHDN and CDR2 as FVKESK. V lost 4 bases and J lost 6, with 15 bases in between. The CDR3 contains 15 residues. These data belong to a study of T cell responses to AZD1222 COVID-19 vaccine. Sequencing used immunoSEQ multiplex PCR; TCRdb keeps in-frame clones, though not all of them. There are around 130,000 clones in the sample; 89% occur only once, and approximately 4.5% lies in the top ten. This chain links TRBV14 with TRBJ1-4; the D gene is possibly TRBD1 (5 bases). The sequencing used peripheral blood, collected on day 0 of AZD1222 vaccination. This sequence originates from an adult in good health. CDR3 amino acids: CASSPFQGRHEKLFF. In DNA, the CDR3 is TGTGCCAGCAGCCCCTTCCAGGGAAGACATGAAAAACTGTTTTTT.